The 19 T cell receptor beta chains below were found in one sample sequenced in a study of blood T cell repertoires in COVID-19. Data came from immunoSEQ multiplex PCR; TCRdb stores just in-frame clones and leaves some out. Of roughly 100,000 clones listed, approximately 81% are singletons. The material sequenced was peripheral blood. The receptors here all came from a woman aged 70 to 79 with active or convalescent COVID-19.

This clone was detected a few times. The chain uses TRBV15 and TRBJ2-5; 9 bases line up with TRBD1. This CDR3 has 16 amino acids. After removal of 1 base from V and 4 bases from J, the junction contained 7 bases not matched to a gene. Germline V CDR1 and CDR2: LNHNV, YYDKDF (reference sequence). The CDR3 coding sequence is TGTGCCACCAGCAGAGGAACAGGGGGCACGGGAGAGACCCAGTACTTC. Translation: CATSRGTGGTGETQYF.

This chain connects TRBV28 to TRBJ1-2; TRBD1 aligns across 9 bases. The CDR3 is made up of 17 amino acids. Germline assignment: CDR1 MDHEN and CDR2 SYDVKM. Trimming removed 5 bases from V and 3 bases from J; junction bases left unmatched: 13. The CDR3 spells CASSPGTGPHFYYGYTF. CDR3 DNA sequence: TGTGCCAGCAGTCCCGGGACAGGGCCTCACTTTTACTATGGCTACACCTTC.

The CDR3 DNA reads TGTGCCAGCAGCTCGGGACAGTTTAGCTCTGGGGCCAACGTCCTGACTTTC. Residues: CASSSGQFSSGANVLTF. The chain couples TRBV28 to TRBJ2-6; 7 bases map to TRBD1. The CDR3 has 17 amino acids. The germline V gene has CDR1 MDHEN and CDR2 SYDVKM. With V trimmed by 6 bases and J by 0 bases, 8 bases remained unmatched.

The sample holds a few counts of this clone. This chain uses TRBV18 with TRBJ1-4; possible D gene TRBD1, 5 bases. Germline V gene lookup returns CDR1 KGHSH and CDR2 LQKENI. Trimming pared 1 base from V and 3 bases from J, leaving 15 bases between. The CDR3 has 17 amino acids. Here the CDR3 DNA reads TGTGCCAGCTCACCACGATCGGCCAGGGCATCTAATGAAAAACTGTTTTTT. It translates to CASSPRSARASNEKLFF.

V usage is TRBV5-1 and J usage is TRBJ2-3; perhaps TRBD1 as D (5 bases). This CDR3 is built from 14 residues. V was cut by 0 bases and J by 6 bases, with 11 bases left in between. CDR1 SGHRS and CDR2 YFSETQ come from the germline V gene. This chain's CDR3 is CASSLAQGLDTQYF. The DNA for the CDR3 is TGCGCCAGCAGCTTGGCGCAGGGTCTGGATACGCAGTATTTT. Full variable domain (remainder filled in from reference TRBV5-1 and TRBJ2-3): KAGVTQTPRYLIKTRGQQVTLSCSPISGHRSVSWYQQTPGQGLQFLFEYFSETQRNKGNFPGRFSGRQFSNSRSEMNVSTLELGDSALYLCASSLAQGLDTQYFGPGTRLTVL.

This clone was observed once. The CDR3 region is CASSGTGSEYNEQFF. CDR3 DNA: TGTGCCAGCAGCGGAACCGGGTCAGAGTACAATGAGCAGTTCTTC. The gene calls are TRBV7-9 and TRBJ2-1; D is undetermined. The CDR3 is 15 amino acids. Trimming pared 5 bases from V and 4 bases from J, leaving 15 bases between. CDR1 is SEHNR and CDR2 is FQNEAQ in the germline V gene (reference sequence).

Here the CDR3 reads CASSLGAGSYNEQFF. The CDR3 region has the DNA TGCGCCAGCAGCTTGGGAGCAGGCTCCTACAATGAGCAGTTCTTC. The chain uses TRBV5-1 and TRBJ2-1, with D uncertain. The germline CDR1 and CDR2 sequences are SGHRS and YFSETQ. The CDR3 is 15 amino acids. Trimming took off 0 bases at V and 0 bases at J, with 7 bases between the two ends.

The chain couples TRBV7-8 to TRBJ2-5, with 9 bases that match TRBD1. The CDR3 loop spans 19 amino acids. V shed 1 base and J 0 bases; nucleotides not matched to a gene: 12. CDR1 and CDR2 (germline): SGHVS, FQNEAQ. CDR3 sequence reads: CASSLVDPGQGLYQETQYF. The CDR3 nucleotides read TGTGCCAGCAGCTTAGTAGATCCGGGACAGGGCCTATACCAAGAGACCCAGTACTTC. Full variable domain (rest looked up from reference TRBV7-8 and TRBJ2-5): GAGVSQSPRYKVAKRGQDVALRCDPISGHVSLFWYQQALGQGPEFLTYFQNEAQLDKSGLPSDRFFAERPEGSVSTLKIQRTQQEDSAVYLCASSLVDPGQGLYQETQYFGPGTRLLVL.

This sequence joins TRBV7-2 and TRBJ2-5; TRBD1 agrees at 9 bases. Trimming cost V 4 bases and J 5 bases; bases outside gene matches: 5. The CDR3 runs to 14 residues. The germline CDR1 and CDR2 sequences are SGHTA and FQGNSA. CDR3 protein: CASSWTGEVETQYF. The CDR3 DNA follows: TGTGCCAGCAGCTGGACAGGGGAGGTGGAGACCCAGTACTTC.

The chain carries TRBV30 and TRBJ1-6; D may be TRBD1 (6 bases). V lost 0 bases to trimming and J lost 14 bases, with 26 bases between them. Germline V lookup: CDR1 GTSNPN, CDR2 SVGIG (reference sequence). The CDR3 runs to 17 residues. This CDR3 reads CAWSVRVGGGTLASLHF. The DNA of the CDR3 is TGTGCCTGGAGTGTACGGGTAGGGGGGGGGACTCTGGCATCCCTCCACTTT.

V usage is TRBV5-1 and J usage is TRBJ2-3; 7 bases fit TRBD2. The CDR3 contains 15 residues. Germline values: CDR1 SGHRS, CDR2 YFSETQ. V lost 6 bases to trimming and J lost 2 bases; unmatched junction nucleotides: 9. The CDR3 sequence is CASTQQRGNTDTQYF. Here the CDR3 DNA reads TGCGCCAGCACTCAGCAGCGGGGTAACACAGATACGCAGTATTTT.

In this sample, this clone turned up a few times. The chain recombines TRBV4-3 with TRBJ2-1; tentative D call: TRBD1 (5 bases). The CDR3 length is 14 residues. V was trimmed by 0 bases and J by 10 bases, leaving 13 bases between them. Per the germline V gene, CDR1 is LGHNA and CDR2 is YSLEER. CDR3 sequence: CASSQDGAVQEQFF. CDR3 coding DNA: TGCGCCAGCAGCCAAGATGGGGCGGTCCAAGAGCAGTTCTTC.

This clone was detected only once. A read error may account for a junction end that differs from germline. The V and J genes are TRBV4-3 and TRBJ2-1, with a tentative D call TRBD2 (5 bases). Per germline, CDR1 LGHNA and CDR2 YSLEER. The CDR3 has 13 residues. The DNA for the CDR3 is TGCGCCAGCAGCCAGATCCGAGGGTATAGCCAACTCTTC. It translates to CASSQIRGYSQLF.

The chain joins TRBV5-1 to TRBJ2-5; D uncertain. CDR3 length: 13 residues. Trimming left V 4 bases short and J 4 bases short, with 11 bases between. Germline V CDR1 and CDR2: SGHRS, YFSETQ. CDR3 nucleotide sequence: TGCGCCAGCAGCCTAACCCCCCCAGAGACCCAGTACTTC. Translated: CASSLTPPETQYF.

The V gene is TRBV19, the J gene TRBJ2-7, with a possible D match to TRBD1 (5 bases). The CDR3 sequence is 17 residues long. From germline, CDR1 is LNHDA and CDR2 SQIVND (reference sequence). V was trimmed by 6 bases and J by 5 bases, leaving 26 bases between them. Written as DNA, the CDR3 is TGTGCCAGTAGCCCAGGGTTCCGAGGTCAGGGTTATCACGAGCAGTACTTC. Its protein product is CASSPGFRGQGYHEQYF. Filled out from reference TRBV19 and TRBJ2-7, the complete variable domain reads DGGITQSPKYLFRKEGQNVTLSCEQNLNHDAMYWYRQDPGQGLRLIYYSQIVNDFQKGDIAEGYSVSREKKESFPLTVTSAQKNPTAFYLCASSPGFRGQGYHEQYFGPGTRLTVT.

This clone appeared a single time. The chain couples TRBV7-2 to TRBJ2-5, with 7 bases that match TRBD1. Germline values: CDR1 SGHTA, CDR2 FQGNSA. V gave up 2 bases and J gave up 5 bases; unmatched junction bases: 5. This CDR3 comprises 14 residues. The chain's CDR3 is CASSLQGVGETQYF. The CDR3 DNA is TGTGCCAGCAGCTTACAGGGGGTGGGGGAGACCCAGTACTTC.

The chain's CDR3 is CASYASTGQETQYF. CDR3 nucleotide sequence: TGCGCCAGCTACGCGTCTACGGGCCAAGAGACCCAGTACTTC. V gene TRBV5-1 combines with J gene TRBJ2-5; the D is unclear. V was shortened by 7 bases and J by 1 base, with 14 bases between the two germline ends. Germline V CDR1 and CDR2: SGHRS, YFSETQ. The length of the CDR3 is 14 residues. The whole variable domain, filled in from reference TRBV5-1 and TRBJ2-5, reads KAGVTQTPRYLIKTRGQQVTLSCSPISGHRSVSWYQQTPGQGLQFLFEYFSETQRNKGNFPGRFSGRQFSNSRSEMNVSTLELGDSALYLCASYASTGQETQYFGPGTRLLVL.

This sequence joins TRBV5-4 and TRBJ1-5, with 11 bases fitting TRBD1. Germline CDR1 reads SGHNT; CDR2 reads YYREEE (reference sequence). J lost 4 bases, V lost 4 bases, and 4 bases had no gene match. The CDR3 covers 15 residues. As DNA, the CDR3 is TGTGCCAGCAGCCCCGGGACAGGGGGGAATCAGCCCCAGCATTTT. As protein: CASSPGTGGNQPQHF.

This chain uses TRBV6-2 or TRBV6-3 with TRBJ1-1; D is possibly TRBD1 (5 bases). V gave up 5 bases and J gave up 4 bases, with 17 bases separating them. CDR3 length equals 15 residues. Germline assignment: CDR1 MNHEY and CDR2 SVGEGT. The DNA of the CDR3 is TGTGCCAGCAGTCGAGGCGCGGGGGAGGTCACTGAAGCTTTCTTT. It encodes CASSRGAGEVTEAFF.